The 29 T cell receptor beta chains reported below all come from one sample, sequenced in a study of shared clonotypes between healthy human individuals. Clones were read by immunoSEQ multiplex PCR, and TCRdb kept only the in-frame ones, dropping some. The table has 2,500,000 or so clones, around 92% seen once. Material: naive CD4+ T cells from PBMCs. Stated subset: CD45RA+ positively selected. The receptors stem from a young man in good health. Some clones in this sample may be carry-over from other donors' samples.

A note on this clone: A read error may account for a junction end that differs from germline. The rearrangement joins TRBV20-1 to TRBJ2-1; no clear D gene. The CDR3 has 11 residues. Germline lookup yields CDR1 DFQATT and CDR2 SNEGSKA (reference sequence). CDR3 region: CSAREPRQEFF. Here the CDR3 DNA reads TGCAGTGCCAGAGAGCCTAGGCAGGAGTTCTTC.

The chain uses TRBV28 and TRBJ1-2; tentatively, D is TRBD1 (5 bases). Germline-derived CDR1 and CDR2 are MDHEN and SYDVKM. V lost 6 bases and J lost 4, with 15 bases in between. This CDR3 has 14 amino acids. The CDR3 region has the DNA TGTGCCAGCAGCTCCCGGGGCGCCGGCTATGGCTACACCTTC. It encodes CASSSRGAGYGYTF.

V usage is TRBV5-1 and J usage is TRBJ1-1; the D is unclear. The CDR3 is 14 amino acids. Germline V gene data show CDR1 as SGHRS and CDR2 as YFSETQ. Deletions cut 5 bases from V and 4 bases from J, with 15 bases between. The CDR3 DNA reads TGCGCCAGCAGTTATACCGGGTCTACCACTGAAGCTTTCTTT. Translated, it gives CASSYTGSTTEAFF.

This rearrangement joins TRBV6-1 to TRBJ2-1, with TRBD2 as a possible D gene (5 bases). Trimming removed 4 bases at V and 1 base at J, with 11 bases between. The CDR3 has 15 amino acids. From germline, CDR1 is MNHNS and CDR2 SASEGT. The CDR3 region has the DNA TGTGCCAGCAGTGGTGGGAGTTATTCCTACAATGAGCAGTTCTTC. This sequence encodes CASSGGSYSYNEQFF.

The chain links TRBV5-1 to TRBJ2-2; 15 bases are a match to TRBD2. The CDR3 is made up of 15 amino acids. The V gene end was trimmed by 4 bases and the J gene end by 10 bases; junction bases not matched to a gene: 5. CDR1 is SGHRS and CDR2 is YFSETQ in the germline V gene. The CDR3 protein is CASSPGTSGGLELFF. CDR3 nucleotides: TGCGCCAGCAGCCCTGGGACTAGCGGGGGGCTGGAGCTGTTTTTT.

J is TRBJ1-2 and V is TRBV6-5; 7 nucleotides match TRBD1. V lost 5 bases, J lost 2 bases, and 8 bases stayed unmatched. Looked up from germline, CDR1 is MNHEY and CDR2 is SVGAGI. The CDR3 contains 15 residues. The DNA for the CDR3 is TGTGCCAGCAGTGTACGGGGCAGGGGGAACTATGGCTACACCTTC. The encoded protein is CASSVRGRGNYGYTF.

Notes on this clone: This specimen includes other DNA sequences encoding the same CDR3. The gene calls are TRBV7-9 and TRBJ2-2; possible D gene TRBD2, 5 bases. Germline-derived CDR1 and CDR2 are SEHNR and FQNEAQ (reference sequence). This CDR3 has 14 residues. The germline V and J ends were trimmed by 5 bases and 1 base, with 8 bases remaining between them. CDR3 nucleotides: TGTGCCAGCAGCCCAGGACTGAACACCGGGGAGCTGTTTTTT. Amino acids: CASSPGLNTGELFF. The full variable domain, with the rest looked up from reference TRBV7-9 and TRBJ2-2, is DTGVSQNPRHKITKRGQNVTFRCDPISEHNRLYWYRQTLGQGPEFLTYFQNEAQLEKSRLLSDRFSAERPKGSFSTLEIQRTEQGDSAMYLCASSPGLNTGELFFGEGSRLTVL.

This chain joins TRBV28 and TRBJ1-1, with D tentatively TRBD1 (6 bases). Trimming left V 10 bases short and J 1 base short, with 13 bases between. The CDR3 extends over 13 amino acids. Germline CDR1 MDHEN, CDR2 SYDVKM. The CDR3 region is CATKGHQNTEAFF. DNA for the CDR3: TGTGCCACCAAGGGACACCAGAACACTGAAGCTTTCTTT.

The chain carries TRBV4-2 and TRBJ2-3; 10 bases map to TRBD2. Per germline, CDR1 LGHNA and CDR2 YNFKEQ. The CDR3 covers 17 residues. V lost 4 bases, J lost 2 bases, and 9 bases stayed unmatched. CDR3 bases: TGTGCCAGCAGCCCCGGGGCTAGCGGGAGCCTCACAGATACGCAGTATTTT. This codes for CASSPGASGSLTDTQYF.

This chain joins TRBV18 and TRBJ2-2; no definite D call. The CDR3 covers 16 residues. Germline CDR1 and CDR2: KGHSH and LQKENI. V shed 3 bases and J shed 0 bases, with 11 bases lying between them. CDR3 DNA sequence: TGTGCCAGCTCACCGCCAGGCCCCACGAACACCGGGGAGCTGTTTTTT. The encoded protein is CASSPPGPTNTGELFF.

CDR3 DNA sequence: TGTGCCTACACCGTGGACAGGGCGACGTTCTCTGGAAACACCATATATTTT. Its translation: CAYTVDRATFSGNTIYF. V and J are TRBV30 and TRBJ1-3; 8 bases are shared with TRBD1. Germline assignment: CDR1 GTSNPN and CDR2 SVGIG (reference sequence). CDR3 size: 17 residues. The V segment lost 7 bases and the J segment 0 bases; nucleotides outside the gene matches: 14.

CDR3 coding DNA: TGTGCCAGCAGCTTGTACAGGGGCATTAATGAAAAACTGTTTTTT. Translation: CASSLYRGINEKLFF. V usage is TRBV11-2 and J usage is TRBJ1-4, with 7 bases lining up with TRBD1. This CDR3 has 15 amino acids. CDR1 and CDR2 (germline): SGHAT, FQNNGV. J was trimmed by 4 bases and V by 3 bases; bases with no gene match: 5.

The chain is built from TRBV28 and TRBJ1-2; 7 bases fit TRBD1. With 9 bases clipped from V and 1 base from J, the junction kept 5 bases outside the gene matches. This CDR3 is built from 13 residues. The germline gives CDR1 MDHEN, CDR2 SYDVKM. This chain's CDR3 is CASTGAFNYGYTF. Written as DNA, the CDR3 is TGTGCCAGTACAGGGGCGTTTAACTATGGCTACACCTTC.

This clone appeared a few times. The same CDR3 is also encoded by other DNA sequences in this sample. V is TRBV5-1 and J is TRBJ1-5; D is undetermined. V was clipped by 0 bases and J by 4 bases, with 5 bases between them. There are 13 residues in the CDR3. Germline V gene data show CDR1 as SGHRS and CDR2 as YFSETQ. CDR3 in DNA: TGCGCCAGCAGCTTGGATCCGAATCAGCCCCAGCATTTT. The encoded protein is CASSLDPNQPQHF.

This clone was counted a few times. The chain uses TRBV30 and TRBJ1-1; D not resolved. This CDR3 has 13 amino acids. The V end lost 3 bases, the J end lost 4 bases, and 12 bases lay between the germline ends. The germline V gene has CDR1 GTSNPN and CDR2 SVGIG (reference sequence). The CDR3: CAWRWGGGTEAFF. The DNA of the CDR3 is TGTGCCTGGAGGTGGGGAGGAGGCACTGAAGCTTTCTTT.

The chain has TRBV4-1 and TRBJ2-7, with D hard to call. The CDR3 spans 13 residues. The V end was cut by 0 bases, the J end by 6 bases, with 9 bases between. Germline V gene sequence: CDR1 MGHRA, CDR2 YSYEKL. This chain's CDR3 is CASSQEYSREQYF. CDR3 nucleotides: TGCGCCAGCAGCCAAGAGTACAGTCGCGAGCAGTACTTC.

This chain's CDR3 is CASSGAPSYEQYF. The CDR3 nucleotides are TGTGCCAGCAGCGGGGCTCCCTCCTACGAGCAGTACTTC. The gene calls are TRBV9 and TRBJ2-7; no clear D. Germline loops: CDR1 SGDLS, CDR2 YYNGEE. CDR3 size: 13 residues. V lost 3 bases and J 0 bases, leaving 7 bases between the germline ends.

The rearrangement uses TRBV18 and TRBJ2-2; the D is unclear. The germline gives CDR1 KGHSH, CDR2 LQKENI. This CDR3 has 17 residues. V was shortened by 3 bases and J by 0 bases, with 14 bases between the two germline ends. The CDR3 DNA reads as TGTGCCAGCTCACCCTCGACACAGCATACGAACACCGGGGAGCTGTTTTTT. It translates to CASSPSTQHTNTGELFF.

About this clone: The same CDR3 also results from other DNA sequences found in this sample. The chain couples TRBV19 to TRBJ1-4; D remains unclear. V dropped 3 bases and J dropped 7 bases, with 12 bases sitting between them. Germline V gene data show CDR1 as LNHDA and CDR2 as SQIVND (reference sequence). The CDR3 totals 14 residues. The CDR3: CASSIGPVGEKLFF. Written as DNA, the CDR3 is TGTGCCAGTAGTATCGGCCCCGTTGGTGAAAAACTGTTTTTT.

J is TRBJ2-1 and V is TRBV4-2, with 11 bases that match TRBD2. CDR3 length: 15 residues. J was trimmed by 15 bases and V by 1 base; bases with no gene match: 11. Germline values: CDR1 LGHNA, CDR2 YNFKEQ. The CDR3 here is CASSQGGTSGARWFF. The CDR3 DNA reads as TGTGCCAGCAGCCAAGGGGGGACTAGCGGAGCCCGTTGGTTCTTC.

This sequence joins TRBV5-1 and TRBJ2-7; D unresolved. CDR1 and CDR2 (germline): SGHRS, YFSETQ. The ends were cut back, 5 bases at V and 7 bases at J, with 13 bases in the middle. The CDR3 spans 12 residues. For the CDR3, the DNA is TGCGCCAGCAGTCCCCCCGACTTTGAGCAGTACTTC. It codes for CASSPPDFEQYF. Full variable domain (rest looked up from reference TRBV5-1 and TRBJ2-7): KAGVTQTPRYLIKTRGQQVTLSCSPISGHRSVSWYQQTPGQGLQFLFEYFSETQRNKGNFPGRFSGRQFSNSRSEMNVSTLELGDSALYLCASSPPDFEQYFGPGTRLTVT.

The J gene is TRBJ1-1, the V gene TRBV9, with D possibly TRBD1 on 5 matching bases. The V gene lost 4 bases and the J gene lost 5 bases, with 18 bases spanning the gap. The CDR3 contains 15 residues. CDR1 is SGDLS, CDR2 YYNGEE, per germline. The chain's CDR3 is CASSSLSVGGTEAFF. The CDR3 nucleotides read TGTGCCAGCAGCTCTCTTTCCGTGGGGGGAACTGAAGCTTTCTTT.

Note on this clone: Other DNA sequences from this sample encode an identical CDR3 as well. V usage is TRBV29-1 and J usage is TRBJ1-2; no reliable D call. The germline CDR1 and CDR2 sequences are SQVTM and ANQGSEA. The CDR3 extends over 12 amino acids. The V end was cut by 3 bases, the J end by 0 bases, with 5 bases between. CDR3 in DNA: TGCAGCGTTGAGGGGACTAACTATGGCTACACCTTC. This encodes CSVEGTNYGYTF.

The genes are TRBV5-1 and TRBJ1-1; TRBD1 agrees at 8 bases. CDR3 size: 16 residues. Germline lookup yields CDR1 SGHRS and CDR2 YFSETQ. V dropped 2 bases and J dropped 0; count of bases not matched to a gene: 6. CDR3 amino acids: CASSFGDRLMNTEAFF. For the CDR3, the DNA is TGCGCCAGCAGCTTTGGGGACAGGCTAATGAACACTGAAGCTTTCTTT.

The chain employs TRBV19 and TRBJ1-4; D is uncertain. CDR1 and CDR2 from the germline V gene are LNHDA and SQIVND (reference sequence). The CDR3 sequence is 15 residues long. V lost 5 bases and J lost 0, with 10 bases in between. CDR3 bases: TGTGCCAGTAGTGAGTGGGTCGCAACTAATGAAAAACTGTTTTTT. Translating it yields CASSEWVATNEKLFF.

This clone has only a few counts. V usage is TRBV29-1 and J usage is TRBJ1-1; 9 nucleotides match TRBD1. The germline gives CDR1 SQVTM, CDR2 ANQGSEA. The CDR3 is 12 residues long. The trim removed 4 bases at V and 12 bases at J, leaving 9 bases unmatched. The CDR3 region is CSVGAGDRETFF. The CDR3 bases are TGCAGCGTTGGGGCAGGGGACAGGGAAACTTTCTTT.

The V and J genes are TRBV27 and TRBJ2-6, with 7 bases aligning to TRBD1. The CDR3 loop spans 15 amino acids. Germline-derived CDR1 and CDR2 are MNHEY and SMNVEV (reference sequence). CDR3 nucleotides: TGTTCCTCCGGGACAGTAGCATCTGGGGCCAACGTCCTGACTTTC. It encodes CSSGTVASGANVLTF.

The chain couples TRBV10-3 to TRBJ2-1; 15 nucleotides align to TRBD2. The CDR3 spans 19 residues. Germline-derived CDR1 and CDR2 are ENHRY and SYGVKD. J was trimmed by 2 bases and V by 5 bases; bases with no gene match: 10. Here the CDR3 reads CAISRGLAGGAVTYNEQFF. In DNA, the CDR3 is TGTGCCATCAGTAGGGGACTAGCGGGAGGAGCCGTTACCTACAATGAGCAGTTCTTC.

The rearrangement links TRBV7-2 to TRBJ2-3; no firm D call. The germline V gene encodes CDR1 SGHTA and CDR2 FQGNSA. This CDR3 is 13 amino acids long. Trimming took off 4 bases at V and 5 bases at J, with 10 bases between the two ends. CDR3: CASSSTRLDTQYF. CDR3 bases: TGTGCCAGCAGCTCCACACGCCTAGATACGCAGTATTTT. The full variable domain, its missing parts supplied by reference TRBV7-2 and TRBJ2-3, is GAGVSQSPSNKVTEKGKDVELRCDPISGHTALYWYRQSLGQGLEFLIYFQGNSAPDKSGLPSDRFSAERTGGSVSTLTIQRTQQEDSAVYLCASSSTRLDTQYFGPGTRLTVL.